One sample yielded the 15 T cell receptor beta chains listed below, sequenced in a study of OX40 agonist ivuxolimab in advanced cancers. Sequencing was performed with immunoSEQ multiplex PCR; in TCRdb, only in-frame clones are kept and a portion is missing. The sample gives some 84,000 clones, 80% to 90% of which show up once; around 0.19% is in the top ten. Material: CD4+ or CD8+ T cells sorted from blood, obtained in a trial of the OX40 agonist ivuxolimab. The receptors stem from an adult with an advanced solid tumor such as melanoma, head and neck, liver or kidney cancer.

The chain uses TRBV18 and TRBJ2-4; D is unclear. The CDR3 contains 14 residues. V gave up 1 base and J gave up 5 bases, with 9 bases separating them. Germline V gene data show CDR1 as KGHSH and CDR2 as LQKENI. CDR3 DNA sequence: TGTGCCAGCTCACCACAGGCAGGACAAAACATTCAGTACTTC. Residues: CASSPQAGQNIQYF.

This rearrangement joins TRBV6-5 to TRBJ1-1, with D uncertain. This CDR3 is 16 amino acids long. CDR1 MNHEY and CDR2 SVGAGI come from the germline V gene. Trimming took off 2 bases at V and 4 bases at J, with 17 bases between the two ends. The CDR3 is CASSYGRLGEPTEAFF. The DNA for the CDR3 is TGTGCCAGCAGTTACGGTCGGCTCGGGGAGCCCACTGAAGCTTTCTTT.

This clone was recorded a few times. The rearrangement links TRBV29-1 to TRBJ1-2; D gene ambiguous. With 4 bases removed from V and 6 bases from J, the gap between germline ends came to 9 bases. CDR3 length: 11 amino acids. Per germline, CDR1 SQVTM and CDR2 ANQGSEA. The CDR3 loop reads CSVVGRDGYTF. Here the CDR3 DNA reads TGCAGCGTTGTGGGAAGGGATGGCTACACCTTC. Full variable domain (missing parts from reference TRBV29-1 and TRBJ1-2): SAVISQKPSRDICQRGTSLTIQCQVDSQVTMMFWYRQQPGQSLTLIATANQGSEATYESGFVIDKFPISRPNLTFSTLTVSNMSPEDSSIYLCSVVGRDGYTFGSGTRLTVV.

The V and J genes are TRBV6-5 and TRBJ1-3, with D possibly being TRBD1 (6 bases). Germline V lookup: CDR1 MNHEY, CDR2 SVGAGI. The CDR3 runs to 15 residues. With 6 bases removed from V and 4 bases from J, the gap between germline ends came to 16 bases. CDR3 protein: CASSYGQRPGNTIYF. CDR3 nucleotide sequence: TGTGCCAGCAGCTATGGACAGAGGCCCGGAAACACCATATATTTT.

This rearrangement joins TRBV7-2 to TRBJ2-2; 14 positions agree with TRBD2. After removal of 5 bases from V and 5 bases from J, the junction contained 4 bases not matched to a gene. In germline, CDR1 is SGHTA, CDR2 FQGNSA. The CDR3 consists of 16 residues. CDR3 nucleotide sequence: TGTGCCAGCAGCCTGGGACTAGCGGGAGTTACCGGGGAGCTGTTTTTT. Protein sequence: CASSLGLAGVTGELFF.

The chain carries TRBV5-1 and TRBJ1-4; D uncertain. Trimming removed 0 bases at V and 3 bases at J, with 3 bases between. The CDR3 is 13 amino acids. CDR1 SGHRS and CDR2 YFSETQ come from the germline V gene. The CDR3 is CASSLEANEKLFF. The CDR3 coding sequence is TGCGCCAGCAGCTTGGAGGCTAATGAAAAACTGTTTTTT.

The chain employs TRBV29-1 and TRBJ1-1, with 9 bases fitting TRBD1. Germline V gene lookup returns CDR1 SQVTM and CDR2 ANQGSEA. CDR3 size: 13 residues. Trimming cost V 7 bases and J 1 base; bases outside gene matches: 4. The CDR3, as DNA: TGCAGCGGAACGGGACAGGGGAACACTGAAGCTTTCTTT. This sequence encodes CSGTGQGNTEAFF.

The chain has TRBV5-4 and TRBJ2-2, with D hard to call. The CDR3 runs 15 residues. Looked up from germline, CDR1 is SGHNT and CDR2 is YYREEE (reference sequence). Trimming left V 0 bases short and J 4 bases short, with 10 bases between. In nucleotides, the CDR3 is TGTGCCAGCAGCTTGGAGCCGAGCGCCACCGGGGAGCTGTTTTTT. Encoded protein: CASSLEPSATGELFF.

The chain links TRBV2 to TRBJ2-7; the D gene is possibly TRBD1 (6 bases). Germline-derived CDR1 and CDR2 are SNHLY and FYNNEI. The V end was cut by 3 bases, the J end by 3 bases, with 12 bases between. The CDR3 spans 14 residues. The CDR3 reads CASSEERRGYEQYF. The CDR3 DNA reads as TGTGCCAGCAGTGAGGAGCGCAGGGGCTACGAGCAGTACTTC. The full variable domain, with the rest looked up from reference TRBV2 and TRBJ2-7, is EPEVTQTPSHQVTQMGQEVILRCVPISNHLYFYWYRQILGQKVEFLVSFYNNEISEKSEIFDDQFSVERPDGSNFTLKIRSTKLEDSAMYFCASSEERRGYEQYFGPGTRLTVT.

V usage is TRBV5-1 and J usage is TRBJ1-1, with D perhaps matching TRBD1 (5 bases). With 10 bases removed from V and 10 bases from J, the gap between germline ends came to 14 bases. Germline CDR1 is SGHRS and CDR2 is YFSETQ. CDR3 length: 10 amino acids. The CDR3, as DNA: TGCGCCGCGGTGGCGCAGGGAGCTTTCTTT. It specifies CAAVAQGAFF.

The gene calls are TRBV4-2 and TRBJ2-3; 10 bases match TRBD2. Germline lookup yields CDR1 LGHNA and CDR2 YNFKEQ. Germline trimming cut 3 bases from V and 2 bases from J; bases unmatched to any gene: 8. This CDR3 comprises 17 residues. CDR3 protein: CASSHNPSGGPTDTQYF. The CDR3 DNA reads TGTGCCAGCAGCCATAATCCTAGCGGGGGCCCCACAGATACGCAGTATTTT.

The chain has TRBV27 and TRBJ2-4; 7 positions match TRBD1. This CDR3 is 16 amino acids long. CDR1 is MNHEY, CDR2 SMNVEV, per germline (reference sequence). The V and J ends lost 6 bases and 0 bases, in that order; junction bases with no gene match: 8. The CDR3 DNA reads TGTGCCAGCAGCCGTAGACAGGGTATAGCCAAAAACATTCAGTACTTC. It translates to CASSRRQGIAKNIQYF.

V and J are TRBV28 and TRBJ2-7; D unclear. This CDR3 has 15 amino acids. V dropped 1 base and J dropped 3 bases, with 13 bases sitting between them. The germline V gene has CDR1 MDHEN and CDR2 SYDVKM. This chain's CDR3 is CASSLLSFSLYEQYF. CDR3 DNA: TGTGCCAGCAGTTTATTGTCGTTTTCCCTCTACGAGCAGTACTTC. The full variable domain, in which reference TRBV28 and TRBJ2-7 provide the parts outside the CDR3, is DVKVTQSSRYLVKRTGEKVFLECVQDMDHENMFWYRQDPGLGLRLIYFSYDVKMKEKGDIPEGYSVSREKKERFSLILESASTNQTSMYLCASSLLSFSLYEQYFGPGTRLTVT.

V is TRBV20-1 and J is TRBJ2-7; D is perhaps TRBD1 or TRBD2 (5 bases each). Germline values: CDR1 DFQATT, CDR2 SNEGSKA (reference sequence). The CDR3 runs to 11 residues. With 4 bases removed from V and 5 bases from J, the gap between germline ends came to 9 bases. The CDR3 loop reads CSATRDHEQYV. The CDR3, as DNA: TGCAGTGCTACCCGGGACCACGAGCAGTACGTC.

The chain carries TRBV29-1 and TRBJ2-2, with 9 bases lining up with TRBD1. V shed 7 bases and J 4 bases; nucleotides not matched to a gene: 7. Germline V gene sequence: CDR1 SQVTM, CDR2 ANQGSEA. The CDR3 is 14 residues long. The CDR3 DNA sequence: TGCAGCGCTATACAGGGGGCAAGCACCGGGGAGCTGTTTTTT. This gives the protein CSAIQGASTGELFF.